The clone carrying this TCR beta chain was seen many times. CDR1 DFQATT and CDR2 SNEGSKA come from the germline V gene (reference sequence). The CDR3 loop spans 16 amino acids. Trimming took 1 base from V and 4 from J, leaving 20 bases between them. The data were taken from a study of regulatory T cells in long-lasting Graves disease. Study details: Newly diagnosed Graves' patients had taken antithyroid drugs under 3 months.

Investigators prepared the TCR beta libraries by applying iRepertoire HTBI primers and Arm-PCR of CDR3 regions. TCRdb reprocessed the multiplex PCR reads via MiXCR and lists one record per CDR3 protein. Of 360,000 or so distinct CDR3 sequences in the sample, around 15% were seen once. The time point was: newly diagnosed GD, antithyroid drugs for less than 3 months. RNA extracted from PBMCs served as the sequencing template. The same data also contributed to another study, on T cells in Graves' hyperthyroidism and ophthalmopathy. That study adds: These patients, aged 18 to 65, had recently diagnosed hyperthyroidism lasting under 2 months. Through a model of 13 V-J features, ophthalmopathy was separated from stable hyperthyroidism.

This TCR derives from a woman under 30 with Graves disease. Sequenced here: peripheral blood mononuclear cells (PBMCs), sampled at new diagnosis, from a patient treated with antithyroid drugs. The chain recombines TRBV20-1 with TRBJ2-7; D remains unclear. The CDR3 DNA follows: TGCAGTGCTAGAGTGCCAAGGACCCCAGACGATTACGAGCAGTACTTC. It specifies CSARVPRTPDDYEQYF.